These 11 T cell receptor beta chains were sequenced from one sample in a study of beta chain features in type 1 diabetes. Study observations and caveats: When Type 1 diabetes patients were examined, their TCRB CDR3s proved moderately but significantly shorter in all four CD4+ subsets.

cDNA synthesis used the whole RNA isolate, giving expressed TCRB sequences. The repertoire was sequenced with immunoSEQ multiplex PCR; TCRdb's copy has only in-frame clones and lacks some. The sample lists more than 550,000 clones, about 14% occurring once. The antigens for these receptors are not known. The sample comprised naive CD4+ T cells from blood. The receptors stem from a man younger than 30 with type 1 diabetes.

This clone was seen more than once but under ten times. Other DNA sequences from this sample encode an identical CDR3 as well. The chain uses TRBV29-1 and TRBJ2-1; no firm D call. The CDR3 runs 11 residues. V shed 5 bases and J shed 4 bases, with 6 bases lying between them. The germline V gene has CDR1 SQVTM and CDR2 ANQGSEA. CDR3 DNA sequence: TGCAGCGTTCAAAGGTACAATGAGCAGTTCTTC. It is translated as CSVQRYNEQFF.

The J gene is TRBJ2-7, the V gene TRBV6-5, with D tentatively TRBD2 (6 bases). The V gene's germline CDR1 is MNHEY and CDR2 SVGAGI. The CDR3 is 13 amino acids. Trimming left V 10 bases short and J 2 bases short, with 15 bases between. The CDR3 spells CATRAGTAYEQYF. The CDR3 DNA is TGTGCCACCCGGGCAGGGACTGCCTACGAGCAGTACTTC.

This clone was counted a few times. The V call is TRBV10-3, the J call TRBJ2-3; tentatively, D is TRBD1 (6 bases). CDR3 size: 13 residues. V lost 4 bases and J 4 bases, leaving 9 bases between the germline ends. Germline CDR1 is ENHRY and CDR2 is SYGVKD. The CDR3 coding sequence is TGTGCCATCAGTGTCAGGGGCGCAGATACGCAGTATTTT. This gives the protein CAISVRGADTQYF.

The CDR3 loop is CASSQGDTQYF. As DNA, the CDR3 is TGTGCCAGCAGCCAGGGAGATACGCAGTATTTT. The chain is built from TRBV11-3 and TRBJ2-3, with D possibly being TRBD1 (5 bases). The length of the CDR3 is 11 residues. Germline V lookup: CDR1 SGHNT, CDR2 YENEEA. V dropped 5 bases and J dropped 5 bases, with 5 bases sitting between them.

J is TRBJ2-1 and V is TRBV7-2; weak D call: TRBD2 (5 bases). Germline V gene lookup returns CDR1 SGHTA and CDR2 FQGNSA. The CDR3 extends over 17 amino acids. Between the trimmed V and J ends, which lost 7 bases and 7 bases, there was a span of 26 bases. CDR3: CASTKPPGGLSGNEQFF. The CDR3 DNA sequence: TGTGCCAGCACCAAACCCCCCGGCGGCCTAAGCGGAAATGAGCAGTTCTTC. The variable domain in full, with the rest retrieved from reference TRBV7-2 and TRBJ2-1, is GAGVSQSPSNKVTEKGKDVELRCDPISGHTALYWYRQSLGQGLEFLIYFQGNSAPDKSGLPSDRFSAERTGGSVSTLTIQRTQQEDSAVYLCASTKPPGGLSGNEQFFGPGTRLTVL.

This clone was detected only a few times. In nucleotides, the CDR3 is TGCGCCAGCAGCTTCGGCATAGCGCCTGTGGGCTACGAGCAGTACTTC. It codes for CASSFGIAPVGYEQYF. J is TRBJ2-7 and V is TRBV5-1; D perhaps matches TRBD2 (5 bases). Germline V gene data show CDR1 as SGHRS and CDR2 as YFSETQ. The V and J ends lost 2 bases and 3 bases respectively, with 18 bases between them. CDR3 length equals 16 residues.

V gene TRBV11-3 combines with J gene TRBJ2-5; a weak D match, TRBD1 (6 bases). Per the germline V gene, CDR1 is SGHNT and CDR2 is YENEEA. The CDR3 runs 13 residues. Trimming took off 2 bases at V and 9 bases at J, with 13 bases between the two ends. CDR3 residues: CASSLTTTGSQYF. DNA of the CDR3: TGTGCCAGCAGCTTAACTACCACAGGGTCCCAGTACTTC.

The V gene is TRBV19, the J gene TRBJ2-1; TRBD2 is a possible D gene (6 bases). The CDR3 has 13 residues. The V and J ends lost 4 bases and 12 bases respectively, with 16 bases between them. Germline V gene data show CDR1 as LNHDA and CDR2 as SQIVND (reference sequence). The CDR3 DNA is TGTGCCAGTAGTAGCATGCGGGGCGCTGGGCAGTTCTTC. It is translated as CASSSMRGAGQFF.

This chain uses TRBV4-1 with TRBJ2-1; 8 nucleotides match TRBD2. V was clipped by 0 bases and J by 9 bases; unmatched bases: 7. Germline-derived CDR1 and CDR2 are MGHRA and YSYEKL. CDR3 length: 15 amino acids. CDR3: CASSQDQRETGEQFF. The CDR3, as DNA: TGCGCCAGCAGCCAAGATCAGCGGGAGACGGGTGAGCAGTTCTTC.

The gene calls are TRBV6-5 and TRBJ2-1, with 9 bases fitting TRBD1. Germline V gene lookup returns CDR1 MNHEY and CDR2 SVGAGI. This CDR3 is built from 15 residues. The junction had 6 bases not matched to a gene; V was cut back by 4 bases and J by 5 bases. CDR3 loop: CASSSPGQGHNEQFF. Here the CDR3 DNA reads TGTGCCAGCAGTTCCCCGGGACAGGGCCACAATGAGCAGTTCTTC.

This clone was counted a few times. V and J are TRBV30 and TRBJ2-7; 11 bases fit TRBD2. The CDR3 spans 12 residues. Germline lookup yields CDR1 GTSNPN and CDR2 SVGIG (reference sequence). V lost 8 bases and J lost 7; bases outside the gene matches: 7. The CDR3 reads CASSGGAREQYF. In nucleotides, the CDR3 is TGTGCCAGTAGCGGGGGGGCTCGAGAGCAGTACTTC.